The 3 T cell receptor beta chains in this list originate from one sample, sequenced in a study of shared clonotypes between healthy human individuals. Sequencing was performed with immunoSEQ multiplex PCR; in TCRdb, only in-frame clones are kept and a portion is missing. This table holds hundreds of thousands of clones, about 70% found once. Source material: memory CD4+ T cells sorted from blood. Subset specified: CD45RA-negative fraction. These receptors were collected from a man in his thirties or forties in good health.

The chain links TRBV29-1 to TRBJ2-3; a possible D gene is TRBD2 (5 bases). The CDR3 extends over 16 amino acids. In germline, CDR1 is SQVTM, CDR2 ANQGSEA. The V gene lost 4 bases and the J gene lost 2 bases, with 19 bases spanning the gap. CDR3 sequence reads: CSVAPEGRKNTDTQYF. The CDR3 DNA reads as TGCAGCGTTGCGCCTGAGGGTAGGAAAAACACAGATACGCAGTATTTT.

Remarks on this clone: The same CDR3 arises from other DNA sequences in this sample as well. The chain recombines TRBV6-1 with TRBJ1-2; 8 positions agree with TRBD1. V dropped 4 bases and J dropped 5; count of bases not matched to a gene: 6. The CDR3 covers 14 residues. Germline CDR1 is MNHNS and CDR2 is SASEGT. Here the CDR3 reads CASSARGQGYGYTF. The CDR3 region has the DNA TGTGCCAGCAGTGCGCGAGGACAGGGTTATGGCTACACCTTC.

The DNA for the CDR3 is TGTGCCAGCAGCTTGGACGCGAATTCACCCCTCCACTTT. This gives the protein CASSLDANSPLHF. The rearrangement uses TRBV5-5 and TRBJ1-6; the D is unclear. With 0 bases removed from V and 7 bases from J, the gap between germline ends came to 5 bases. Germline V gene sequence: CDR1 SGHKS, CDR2 YYEKEE (reference sequence). This CDR3 spans 13 amino acids.